This entry lists 28 T cell receptor beta chains sequenced from one sample in a study of shared clonotypes between healthy human individuals. Profiled with immunoSEQ multiplex PCR; TCRdb holds only in-frame clones, not every one. The sample contains under 2,500,000 clones, approximately 96% of which appear only once. Sequences were obtained from naive CD4+ T cells sorted from blood. Noted subset: CD45RA+ positively selected. These receptors were collected from a man aged 18 to 30 in good health.

This chain uses TRBV28 with TRBJ2-1; 12 nucleotides align to TRBD2. The CDR3 is made up of 16 amino acids. Germline V lookup: CDR1 MDHEN, CDR2 SYDVKM. The V segment lost 6 bases and the J segment 9 bases; nucleotides outside the gene matches: 12. The DNA for the CDR3 is TGTGCCAGCAGCCCGCACTCTAGCGGGGGGGCCAGTGAGCAGTTCTTC. This codes for CASSPHSSGGASEQFF.

This clone appeared once. The CDR3, as DNA: TGTGCCAGCAGCTTAACAGGCGTGCAGACCCAGTACTTC. Translation gives CASSLTGVQTQYF. The chain has TRBV7-3 and TRBJ2-5; no clear D gene. The CDR3 is 13 amino acids. Germline V CDR1 and CDR2: SGHTA, FQGTGA. V dropped 0 bases and J dropped 6 bases, with 8 bases sitting between them.

This clone was detected once. This chain joins TRBV10-3 and TRBJ2-7, with D perhaps TRBD1 or TRBD2 (7 bases each). CDR3 size: 15 residues. V shed 10 bases and J shed 0 bases, with 19 bases lying between them. In germline, CDR1 is ENHRY, CDR2 SYGVKD. This CDR3 is CATRGGGQSSYEQYF. CDR3 nucleotide sequence: TGTGCCACCAGGGGGGGCGGGCAAAGCTCCTACGAGCAGTACTTC.

This chain joins TRBV7-2 and TRBJ2-7, with D perhaps TRBD2 (6 bases). This CDR3 has 14 residues. The germline V gene encodes CDR1 SGHTA and CDR2 FQGNSA. Trimming left V 5 bases short and J 1 base short, with 12 bases between. CDR3: CASSELAWSYEQYF. The CDR3 bases are TGTGCCAGCAGCGAGCTAGCGTGGTCCTACGAGCAGTACTTC.

This chain uses TRBV4-3 with TRBJ2-1; the match to TRBD2 covers 9 bases. The CDR3 is 19 residues long. The germline gives CDR1 LGHNA, CDR2 YSLEER. The junction had 9 bases not matched to a gene; V was cut back by 0 bases and J by 0 bases. CDR3 protein: CASSQELAGPPISYNEQFF. CDR3 sequence (DNA): TGCGCCAGCAGCCAAGAGCTAGCGGGACCTCCAATCTCCTACAATGAGCAGTTCTTC.

V gene TRBV6-1 combines with J gene TRBJ2-5; D is uncertain. CDR3 length equals 11 residues. CDR1 is MNHNS, CDR2 SASEGT, per germline. The ends were cut back, 4 bases at V and 5 bases at J, with 5 bases in the middle. As DNA, the CDR3 is TGTGCCAGCAGTGTGGTGGAGACCCAGTACTTC. This codes for CASSVVETQYF.

The rearrangement uses TRBV6-5 and TRBJ1-2, with a possible D match to TRBD1 (5 bases). Trimming left V 5 bases short and J 3 bases short, with 7 bases between. The CDR3 loop spans 12 amino acids. CDR1 MNHEY and CDR2 SVGAGI come from the germline V gene. The CDR3 sequence: CASSAGHYGYTF. CDR3 nucleotides: TGTGCCAGCAGTGCGGGACACTATGGCTACACCTTC.

The sample holds one count of this clone. Additional DNA sequences in this sample encode the identical CDR3. The CDR3 reads CASSLDRVEQYF. CDR3 nucleotides: TGCGCCAGCAGCTTGGATAGGGTCGAGCAGTACTTC. The chain joins TRBV5-1 to TRBJ2-7; D is undetermined. Germline CDR1 and CDR2: SGHRS and YFSETQ. This CDR3 contains 12 residues. V was clipped by 0 bases and J by 6 bases, with 7 bases between them.

This clone appeared once. The CDR3 DNA reads as TGTGCCAGCAGTTACGAGGGGACTCAGCCCCAGCATTTT. It translates to CASSYEGTQPQHF. The rearrangement links TRBV6-6 to TRBJ1-5; D may be TRBD1 (5 bases). This CDR3 comprises 13 residues. Trimming left V 2 bases short and J 6 bases short, with 8 bases between. Germline CDR1 is MNHNY and CDR2 is SVGAGI (reference sequence).

The chain combines TRBV6-6 with TRBJ2-1; D might be TRBD2 (5 bases). The CDR3 has 13 amino acids. The V end was cut by 0 bases, the J end by 10 bases, with 10 bases between. Germline-derived CDR1 and CDR2 are MNHNY and SVGAGI (reference sequence). CDR3 residues: CASSYSTGKEQFF. The CDR3 bases are TGTGCCAGCAGTTACTCTACCGGGAAGGAGCAGTTCTTC.

This chain uses TRBV4-1 with TRBJ2-3; no definite D call. CDR1 and CDR2 from the germline V gene are MGHRA and YSYEKL. V lost 6 bases, J lost 3 bases, and 10 bases lay in between. This CDR3 has 13 amino acids. For the CDR3, the DNA is TGCGCCAGCAGTCCAACTATAACAGATACGCAGTATTTT. Translated: CASSPTITDTQYF.

The chain employs TRBV15 and TRBJ1-3; D remains unclear. This CDR3 contains 15 residues. Germline V gene sequence: CDR1 LNHNV, CDR2 YYDKDF (reference sequence). The V end lost 2 bases, the J end lost 3 bases, and 11 bases lay between the germline ends. The CDR3 is CATSRLSGIGNTIYF. For the CDR3, the DNA is TGTGCCACCAGCAGACTCTCGGGAATTGGAAACACCATATATTTT. The full variable domain, completed using reference TRBV15 and TRBJ1-3, is DAMVIQNPRYQVTQFGKPVTLSCSQTLNHNVMYWYQQKSSQAPKLLFHYYDKDFNNEADTPDNFQSRRPNTSFCFLDIRSPGLGDTAMYLCATSRLSGIGNTIYFGEGSWLTVV.

The CDR3 loop is CASSQRNSGNTIYF. As DNA, the CDR3 is TGTGCCAGCAGTCAAAGGAACTCTGGAAACACCATATATTTT. The chain combines TRBV6-1 with TRBJ1-3; D is uncertain. Deletions cut 5 bases from V and 0 bases from J, with 8 bases between. The CDR3 totals 14 residues. Germline lookup yields CDR1 MNHNS and CDR2 SASEGT.

The V call is TRBV4-1, the J call TRBJ2-2; 7 bases are shared with TRBD2. The length of the CDR3 is 15 residues. With 0 bases clipped from V and 5 bases from J, the junction kept 3 bases outside the gene matches. Germline V gene data show CDR1 as MGHRA and CDR2 as YSYEKL. This CDR3 reads CASSQEEGGTGELFF. CDR3 nucleotide sequence: TGCGCCAGCAGCCAAGAGGAGGGAGGGACCGGGGAGCTGTTTTTT.

In nucleotides, the CDR3 is TGTGCCAGCAGTTACTCGAAGATTGACGGTATGGAGACCCAGTACTTC. It encodes CASSYSKIDGMETQYF. This rearrangement joins TRBV6-6 to TRBJ2-5; D remains unclear. This CDR3 contains 16 residues. The germline V and J ends were trimmed by 0 bases and 5 bases, with 16 bases remaining between them. The germline CDR1 and CDR2 sequences are MNHNY and SVGAGI (reference sequence).

V is TRBV30 and J is TRBJ1-2; D uncertain. In germline, CDR1 is GTSNPN, CDR2 SVGIG (reference sequence). CDR3 length equals 12 residues. Trimming shortened V by 3 bases and J by 6 bases, and 11 bases separated the two germline ends. The CDR3 protein is CAWSTFVNGYTF. CDR3 nucleotides: TGTGCCTGGAGCACGTTCGTCAATGGCTACACCTTC.

This chain links TRBV5-1 with TRBJ2-2; 7 nucleotides agree with TRBD1. The CDR3 consists of 16 residues. Germline V gene data show CDR1 as SGHRS and CDR2 as YFSETQ. J lost 7 bases, V lost 3 bases, and 12 bases had no gene match. CDR3 amino acids: CASSWTGTARNGELFF. As DNA, the CDR3 is TGCGCCAGCAGCTGGACCGGGACAGCCCGTAACGGGGAGCTGTTTTTT.

On this clone: The sample contains more than one DNA sequence encoding this CDR3. The chain is built from TRBV10-3 and TRBJ2-7, with TRBD1 identical over 8 bases. J lost 3 bases, V lost 0 bases, and 1 base had no gene match. The CDR3 consists of 14 residues. CDR1 ENHRY and CDR2 SYGVKD come from the germline V gene. CDR3 region: CAISESGTGYEQYF. The DNA of the CDR3 is TGTGCCATCAGTGAGTCGGGGACAGGCTACGAGCAGTACTTC.

The chain recombines TRBV29-1 with TRBJ2-1; D may be TRBD1 or TRBD2 (5 bases each). V was clipped by 4 bases and J by 6 bases, with 16 bases between them. The CDR3 consists of 14 residues. Looked up from germline, CDR1 is SQVTM and CDR2 is ANQGSEA. DNA of the CDR3: TGCAGCGTTGTTTCAGGGCACACTAGCAATGAGCAGTTCTTC. Its protein is CSVVSGHTSNEQFF.

The rearrangement links TRBV7-2 to TRBJ2-5; D unresolved. Per germline, CDR1 SGHTA and CDR2 FQGNSA. This CDR3 has 17 amino acids. The V gene lost 0 bases and the J gene lost 5 bases, with 19 bases spanning the gap. Written as DNA, the CDR3 is TGTGCCAGCAGCTTAGCGGGTTGGTATACTGGGGTTGAGACCCAGTACTTC. Its protein is CASSLAGWYTGVETQYF.

The chain uses TRBV5-4 and TRBJ2-3; TRBD2 matches 7 bases. The CDR3 runs 14 residues. With V trimmed by 7 bases and J by 0 bases, 5 bases remained unmatched. Germline V gives CDR1 SGHNT, CDR2 YYREEE (reference sequence). The CDR3 nucleotides are TGTGCCAGCTCGCAGCGGGGTAGCACAGATACGCAGTATTTT. This sequence encodes CASSQRGSTDTQYF.

The rearrangement links TRBV11-2 to TRBJ2-7; D is possibly TRBD1 (6 bases). Germline values: CDR1 SGHAT, CDR2 FQNNGV. The V end lost 4 bases, the J end lost 7 bases, and 20 bases lay between the germline ends. CDR3 size: 15 residues. CDR3: CASSYRGQWPEEQYF. DNA for the CDR3: TGTGCCAGCAGCTACCGTGGACAGTGGCCTGAGGAGCAGTACTTC.

The chain combines TRBV11-2 with TRBJ2-7; the D gene is possibly TRBD2 (5 bases). The CDR3 length is 13 residues. CDR1 is SGHAT and CDR2 is FQNNGV in the germline V gene. The V gene lost 5 bases and the J gene lost 5 bases, with 13 bases spanning the gap. The CDR3 loop is CASSPGSVHEQYF. CDR3 coding DNA: TGTGCCAGCAGCCCGGGGTCTGTTCACGAGCAGTACTTC. Full variable domain (rest looked up from reference TRBV11-2 and TRBJ2-7): EAGVAQSPRYKIIEKRQSVAFWCNPISGHATLYWYQQILGQGPKLLIQFQNNGVVDDSQLPKDRFSAERLKGVDSTLKIQPAKLEDSAVYLCASSPGSVHEQYFGPGTRLTVT.

The CDR3 DNA reads TGTGCCAGCAGGCAGCCAGGACAGGACGAGCAGTACTTC. It specifies CASRQPGQDEQYF. The chain joins TRBV2 to TRBJ2-7; 7 nucleotides match TRBD1. The CDR3 consists of 13 residues. The germline CDR1 and CDR2 sequences are SNHLY and FYNNEI. Unmatched junction bases numbered 7, after V lost 6 bases and J lost 5 bases.

The rearrangement uses TRBV10-3 and TRBJ2-7, with D possibly TRBD1 on 6 matching bases. The V end was cut by 7 bases, the J end by 3 bases, with 16 bases between. CDR1 ENHRY and CDR2 SYGVKD come from the germline V gene. The CDR3 sequence is 14 residues long. CDR3 in amino acids: CAIMYSGQIYEQYF. CDR3 DNA sequence: TGTGCCATCATGTACTCGGGACAAATCTACGAGCAGTACTTC.

The chain combines TRBV23-1 with TRBJ1-3; D not resolved. TRBV23-1 is an open reading frame, and its role is uncertain. Trimming shortened V by 4 bases and J by 0 bases, and 28 bases separated the two germline ends. This CDR3 has 21 residues. The CDR3 here is CASSLHGRGLATTSSGNTIYF. CDR3 nucleotide sequence: TGCGCCAGCAGTCTTCACGGGCGGGGTTTAGCGACGACGTCCTCTGGAAACACCATATATTTT.

The rearrangement uses TRBV7-2 and TRBJ2-5, with D tentatively TRBD1 (6 bases). CDR1 and CDR2 from the germline V gene are SGHTA and FQGNSA. The ends were cut back, 1 base at V and 1 base at J, with 10 bases in the middle. The CDR3 runs 15 residues. CDR3 DNA: TGTGCCAGCAGCTTAGGGGACAAATTCCAAGAGACCCAGTACTTC. This sequence encodes CASSLGDKFQETQYF.

V gene TRBV6-6 combines with J gene TRBJ2-1; no reliable D call. Trimming removed 2 bases from V and 4 bases from J, with 6 bases in between. The CDR3 is 13 amino acids. The germline V gene encodes CDR1 MNHNY and CDR2 SVGAGI (reference sequence). The CDR3 DNA reads TGTGCCAGCAGTTACACGCTATACAATGAGCAGTTCTTC. It specifies CASSYTLYNEQFF.